Below are 5 T cell receptor beta chains sequenced from a single sample in a study of vaccination and CD4 T cells after COVID-19. The Oncomine TCR Beta short-read assay was applied to DNA of cultured CD4+ T cells. TCRdb used MiXCR to reprocess the PCR reads, holding one entry per CDR3 protein. The sample consists of fewer than 15,000 distinct CDR3 sequences, roughly two thirds of them appearing once. These receptors' targets are unknown. The treatment is: roughly 11-day PBMC culture with coronavirus spike peptide pools or control peptides (ViraFEST assay). Sequencing was done on a sample of CD4+ T cells from blood, cultured in vitro. These TCRs come from a human donor who had recovered from COVID-19.

V is TRBV7-8 and J is TRBJ2-7; 9 bases fit TRBD2. The V segment lost 7 bases and the J segment 4 bases; nucleotides outside the gene matches: 8. This CDR3 spans 14 amino acids. Germline V gene lookup returns CDR1 SGHVS and CDR2 FQNEAQ. The CDR3 coding sequence is TGTGCCAGCACCCGCGGGGGGGTTCGGTACGAGCAGTACTTC. Its translation is CASTRGGVRYEQYF.

The chain is built from TRBV7-3 and TRBJ1-2; 9 nucleotides line up with TRBD1. CDR3 size: 15 residues. Trimming at V came to 5 bases and at J to 8 bases, leaving 12 bases not matched to a gene. CDR1 SGHTA and CDR2 FQGTGA come from the germline V gene. The CDR3 DNA follows: TGTGCCAGCAGCCCAGACAGGGGGGCACTCCAGGGCTACACCTTC. This gives the protein CASSPDRGALQGYTF.

The rearrangement links TRBV7-2 to TRBJ1-1; 7 bases match TRBD1. There are 17 residues in the CDR3. CDR1 and CDR2 (germline): SGHTA, FQGNSA. After removal of 4 bases from V and 0 bases from J, the junction contained 11 bases not matched to a gene. This CDR3 reads CASSSGQTGWMNTEAFF. In nucleotides, the CDR3 is TGTGCCAGCAGCTCTGGTCAGACAGGGTGGATGAACACTGAAGCTTTCTTT.

The chain uses TRBV5-1 and TRBJ1-2; D perhaps matches TRBD1 (5 bases). This CDR3 contains 13 residues. Trimming removed 0 bases from V and 2 bases from J, with 5 bases in between. Germline V gene sequence: CDR1 SGHRS, CDR2 YFSETQ. Here the CDR3 DNA reads TGCGCCAGCAGCTTGGCAGGGAACTATGGCTACACCTTC. The encoded protein is CASSLAGNYGYTF.

This clonotype has only one observation. V gene TRBV4-1 combines with J gene TRBJ1-1, with a possible D match to TRBD1 (6 bases). The germline CDR1 and CDR2 sequences are MGHRA and YSYEKL. Trimming cost V 5 bases and J 7 bases, with 8 bases left between them. CDR3 size: 11 residues. The CDR3 protein is CASSSRGEAFF. In DNA, the CDR3 is TGCGCCAGCAGCTCCAGGGGTGAAGCTTTCTTT.